The source of this T cell receptor beta chain is a study of T cells in Graves' hyperthyroidism and ophthalmopathy. Trimming pared 2 bases from V and 3 bases from J, leaving 10 bases between. Germline V CDR1 and CDR2: SGHAT, FQNNGV. The CDR3 is 15 residues long. Amplification of TCR beta CDR3 regions used RNA as the template. An initial round of RT-PCR targeting the TCR CDR3 relied on the HTBI primer set. A single record per CDR3 protein comes from TCRdb applying MiXCR to the multiplex PCR reads. The table lists 550,000 to 800,000 distinct CDR3 sequences, 16% of them singletons. Stable Graves' hyperthyroidism meant no ophthalmopathy progression within 18 months. Newly diagnosed hyperthyroidism, duration under 2 months, in patients aged 18 to 65. It was uncontrolled infection, other autoimmune disease, pregnancy or lactation that excluded patients. Clinical symptoms, serum thyroxine and TRAb, thyroid ultrasound and orbital computed tomography together formed the diagnostic basis.

Sequences were obtained from blood. This receptor was identified in a man between 18 and 35 years old with Graves' hyperthyroidism. This sequence joins TRBV11-2 and TRBJ2-2; D is perhaps TRBD1 (6 bases). CDR3 nucleotides: TGTGCCAGCAGCTTACAGGGGTTGGACACCGGGGAGCTGTTTTTT. Residues: CASSLQGLDTGELFF.